These 3 T cell receptor beta chains were all obtained from the same sample, sequenced in a study of cytomegalovirus exposure and HLA in healthy donors. This PCR relied on a set of 60 Vbeta primers and 13 Jbeta primers. Clones were read by immunoSEQ multiplex PCR, and TCRdb kept only the in-frame ones, dropping some. Of roughly 100,000 clones in the sample, 77% were seen once. The specimen sequenced was PBMCs. The source is a male donor in good health and CMV-seropositive.

In its sample, this clone was seen once. The chain carries TRBV7-9 and TRBJ2-7; 8 bases align to TRBD1. Trimming took 7 bases from V and 0 from J; bases not matched to a gene: 11. Per germline, CDR1 SEHNR and CDR2 FQNEAQ (reference sequence). This CDR3 has 16 residues. The CDR3, as DNA: TGTGCCAGCACCCTCGGATCTGGACAGGGCTCCTACGAGCAGTACTTC. Translated: CASTLGSGQGSYEQYF.

Notes on this clone: The junction departs from germline at one end; a sequencing error may be responsible. The CDR3 sequence: CSSTPPPWEGLAAATF. The DNA for the CDR3 is TGTTCCAGCACCCCCCCTCCTTGGGAAGGGCTAGCGGCCGCCACCTTC. The rearrangement uses TRBV7-9 and TRBJ2-7, with 7 bases that match TRBD2. There are 16 residues in the CDR3. Per germline, CDR1 SEHNR and CDR2 FQNEAQ (reference sequence). Full variable domain (remainder filled in from reference TRBV7-9 and TRBJ2-7): DTGVSQNPRHKITKRGQNVTFRCDPISEHNRLYWYRQTLGQGPEFLTYFQNEAQLEKSRLLSDRFSAERPKGSFSTLEIQRTEQGDSAMYLCSSTPPPWEGLAAATFGPGTRLTVT.

The chain has TRBV15 and TRBJ1-2, with a possible D match to TRBD1 (6 bases). V lost 1 base and J 4 bases, leaving 10 bases between the germline ends. The germline gives CDR1 LNHNV, CDR2 YYDKDF (reference sequence). The CDR3 totals 14 residues. CDR3 amino acids: CATSRATGLYGYTF. The DNA of the CDR3 is TGTGCCACCAGCAGAGCAACAGGGCTCTATGGCTACACCTTC.